The rows below give T cell receptor beta chains drawn from one sample of a study of blood T cell repertoires in COVID-19. Clones were read by immunoSEQ multiplex PCR, and TCRdb kept only the in-frame ones, dropping some. The table shows roughly 270,000 clones, with 88% occurring only once. Sequencing used peripheral blood. Every receptor here comes from a young man with active or convalescent COVID-19. CDR3s include the opening cysteine and the closing phenylalanine or tryptophan. Each record gives: V gene, D gene, clone size, J gene, CDR3 protein, CDR3 DNA. The D gene is left open where the match is weak. Clone size is stated in some rows and not others, as once, few, many or a class when expanded.

v_gene: TRBV11-2
d_gene: NA
abundance: NA
j_gene: TRBJ1-1
CDR3aa: CASSSVNTEAFF
CDR3nt: TGTGCCAGCAGCTCCGTGAACACTGAAGCTTTCTTT

v_gene: TRBV21-1
d_gene: NA
abundance: NA
j_gene: TRBJ1-2
CDR3aa: CASRGQGVVHGYTF
CDR3nt: TGTGCCAGCAGAGGACAGGGGGTAGTTCATGGCTACACCTTC

v_gene: TRBV13
d_gene: TRBD1
abundance: once
j_gene: TRBJ2-7
CDR3aa: CASSQGQGRLVEQYF
CDR3nt: TGTGCCAGCAGCCAGGGACAGGGACGACTTGTTGAGCAGTACTTC

v_gene: TRBV18
d_gene: TRBD1
abundance: NA
j_gene: TRBJ2-1
CDR3aa: CASSPGTAYNEQFF
CDR3nt: TGTGCCAGCTCACCCGGGACAGCCTACAATGAGCAGTTCTTC

v_gene: TRBV6-6
d_gene: NA
abundance: NA
j_gene: TRBJ1-4
CDR3aa: CASSYGQGNEKLFF
CDR3nt: TGTGCCAGCAGTTACGGCCAGGGAAATGAAAAACTGTTTTTT

v_gene: TRBV7-9
d_gene: NA
abundance: NA
j_gene: TRBJ2-2
CDR3aa: CASSDRDMGFTAGELFF
CDR3nt: TGTGCCAGCAGCGACCGGGACATGGGGTTTACAGCCGGGGAGCTGTTTTTT

v_gene: TRBV4-1
d_gene: TRBD1
abundance: NA
j_gene: TRBJ2-7
CDR3aa: CASSPSRTGFHEQYF
CDR3nt: TGCGCCAGCAGCCCTAGCAGGACAGGGTTCCACGAGCAGTACTTC

v_gene: TRBV12-5
d_gene: NA
abundance: NA
j_gene: TRBJ1-5
CDR3aa: CASGGRVDQPQHF
CDR3nt: TGTGCTAGTGGGGGCAGGGTTGATCAGCCCCAGCATTTT

v_gene: TRBV6-6
d_gene: NA
abundance: NA
j_gene: TRBJ1-2
CDR3aa: CASSYSPGGRNYGYTF
CDR3nt: TGTGCCAGCAGTTATTCCCCGGGAGGTAGGAACTATGGCTACACCTTC

v_gene: TRBV12-5
d_gene: TRBD1
abundance: NA
j_gene: TRBJ1-5
CDR3aa: CASGLGVGQGINQPQHF
CDR3nt: TGTGCTAGTGGTTTGGGAGTTGGACAGGGAATCAATCAGCCCCAGCATTTT

v_gene: TRBV7-2
d_gene: TRBD1
abundance: many
j_gene: TRBJ1-6
CDR3aa: CASRKQGGRLSYNSPLHF
CDR3nt: TGTGCCAGCAGAAAACAGGGGGGCCGACTTTCCTATAATTCACCCCTCCACTTT

v_gene: TRBV4-1
d_gene: NA
abundance: NA
j_gene: TRBJ2-2
CDR3aa: CASSQASGGFVTGELFF
CDR3nt: TGCGCCAGCAGCCAAGCCTCGGGTGGGTTCGTAACCGGGGAGCTGTTTTTT

v_gene: TRBV4-1
d_gene: NA
abundance: NA
j_gene: TRBJ2-5
CDR3aa: CASSQDLNRPGPGAQYF
CDR3nt: TGCGCCAGCAGCCAAGATTTAAATAGGCCAGGGCCGGGGGCCCAGTACTTC

v_gene: TRBV6-5
d_gene: NA
abundance: NA
j_gene: TRBJ1-2
CDR3aa: CAGRILGAKGYTF
CDR3nt: TGTGCCGGCCGCATATTGGGGGCGAAGGGCTACACCTTC